This entry concerns a single T cell receptor beta chain. Its antigen remains unidentified. The CDR3 runs 13 residues. V lost 10 bases, J lost 8 bases, and 20 bases lay in between. In germline, CDR1 is ENHRY, CDR2 SYGVKD. This record comes from a study of immune evolution from preneoplasia to lung adenocarcinoma. Generated by immunoSEQ multiplex PCR, the TCRdb table keeps only in-frame clones and is missing some. The profile shows under 4,000 clones, 40% to 50% of them singletons. Overall study results and limits: Normal lung had highest clonality; later lesions appeared denser, more diverse. Top clone frequencies peaked in normal lung, apparently declining through invasive adenocarcinoma.

Patients had resection in Japan or China between the mid-2010s and the late 2010s. Two lung cancer pathologists independently confirmed each histologic diagnosis. V usage is TRBV10-3 and J usage is TRBJ1-1, with D uncertain. This sequence was found in a person aged 45-60 years with lung adenocarcinoma. Sample: FFPE normal lung tissue adjacent to the tumor. The CDR3 protein is CASNDAKGLEAFF. CDR3 in DNA: TGTGCCAGTAATGACGCGAAGGGCCTAGAAGCTTTCTTT.